This TCR beta chain was sequenced in a study of Ad26.COV2.S vaccination and SARS-CoV-2 variants (dated by TCRdb to the early 2020s). At the level of the whole study: TCRbeta repertoire sequencing was used to assess the specificity and breadth of SARS-CoV-2-reactive T cell receptors after Ad26.COV2.S vaccination. The TCR-sequenced set comprised about 32 samples: around 20 Ad26.COV2.S vaccine recipients, 5 placebo recipients and 8 SARS-CoV-2 convalescent individuals.

This clone turned up a few times. What antigen it recognizes has not been identified. Base qualities are not provided; no much larger clone lies one nucleotide away. The immunoSEQ Assay was used to sequence TCRbeta CDR3 regions. After extraction, genomic DNA underwent amplification by bias-controlled multiplex PCR, followed by high-throughput sequencing. In the authors' own workflow: To quantify the absolute abundance of every unique TCRbeta CDR3 region, sequences were collapsed and filtered. T cell fraction was estimated by normalizing TCRbeta template counts to usable DNA, with usable DNA measured through amplification of reference genes found in all nucleated cells. Repertoire TCRs were annotated as SARS-CoV-2-specific by exact matching of V gene, CDR3 amino acid sequence and J gene to a known reactive TCR set. The reference SARS-CoV-2 TCR set was obtained from MIRA and was filtered for enrichment in COVID-19-positive ImmuneCODE repertoires, whereby public or cross-reactive TCRs were removed. Using the MIRA antigens, annotated TCRs were further analysed by specific ORF or by position within an ORF. Breadth was defined as annotated unique rearrangements over total unique productive rearrangements; depth was the summed frequency of those rearrangements. Two-sided Wilcoxon rank-sum tests were used to compare TCR breadth between groups. The source is immuneACCESS, and TCRdb retained only in-frame sequences with V and J called. Part of the clones is not carried over; for the studies checked, unresolved V genes explain less than half of this, and the remainder is unexplained. From that table come the V and J calls and clone size; the DNA was used to work out D and trimming. The sample yields about 350,000 clones; just over 90% were counted once. The ten biggest clones cover 3.9% of the sample.

Results the study describes overall, beyond this receptor: After vaccination, spike-specific CD8+ and CD4+ T cell responses were reported to show substantial breadth. Compared with placebo recipients, Ad26.COV2.S recipients showed higher spike-specific TCR breadth (P = 0.0014). Vaccine and placebo recipients had comparable non-spike TCR breadth, which fits with the vaccine containing only spike. According to the authors, total T cell responses may have been underestimated by the TCR breadth and depth analyses.

The CDR3 spans 13 residues, from the cysteine through the phenylalanine. The entry retains the CDR3 DNA only, 39 bases that are in frame from base 1. V is cut by 5 bases and J by 1 base, and the space between the germline ends is 8 bases. CDR1 and CDR2 are drawn from the germline V gene (reference sequence): SEHNR, FQNEAQ. In light of the paper, this sample's time point label describes: individuals recovered from natural SARS-CoV-2 infection. This TCR was sampled from a human donor who had recovered from COVID-19. Source: peripheral blood, taken after recovery from COVID-19. The V gene is TRBV7-9 and the J gene is TRBJ2-5; 6 matching bases give a weak D call of TRBD1. In nucleotide form, the sequence is TGTGCCAGCAGCGTGGACAGCCAAGAGACCCAGTACTTC. This yields the protein CASSVDSQETQYF. Outside the CDR3, residues come from the reference TRBV7-9 and TRBJ2-5 proteins, so the full variable domain is: DTGVSQNPRHKITKRGQNVTFRCDPISEHNRLYWYRQTLGQGPEFLTYFQNEAQLEKSRLLSDRFSAERPKGSFSTLEIQRTEQGDSAMYLCASSVDSQETQYFGPGTRLLVL.